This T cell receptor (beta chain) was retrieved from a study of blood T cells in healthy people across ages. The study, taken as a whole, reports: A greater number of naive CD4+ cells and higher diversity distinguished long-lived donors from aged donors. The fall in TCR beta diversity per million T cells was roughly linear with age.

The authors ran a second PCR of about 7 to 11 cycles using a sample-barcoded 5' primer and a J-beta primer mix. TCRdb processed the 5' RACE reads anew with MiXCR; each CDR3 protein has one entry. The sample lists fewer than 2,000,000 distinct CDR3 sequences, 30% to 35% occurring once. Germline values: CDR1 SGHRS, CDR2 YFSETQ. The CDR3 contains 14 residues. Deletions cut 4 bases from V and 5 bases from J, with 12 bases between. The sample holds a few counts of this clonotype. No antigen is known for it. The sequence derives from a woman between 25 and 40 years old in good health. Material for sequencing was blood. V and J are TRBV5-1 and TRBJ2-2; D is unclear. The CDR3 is CASSRVAETGELFF. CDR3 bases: TGCGCCAGCAGCCGGGTCGCGGAGACCGGGGAGCTGTTTTTT. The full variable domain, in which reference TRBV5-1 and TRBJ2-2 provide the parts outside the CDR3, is KAGVTQTPRYLIKTRGQQVTLSCSPISGHRSVSWYQQTPGQGLQFLFEYFSETQRNKGNFPGRFSGRQFSNSRSEMNVSTLELGDSALYLCASSRVAETGELFFGEGSRLTVL.